This T cell receptor beta chain was obtained from a study of identical twins. Study conclusions and caveats: It was cross-sectional statistical analysis, not following the same donors, that the conclusions relied on.

Template switching added a universal primer site, and cDNA bore unique molecular identifiers. A single record per CDR3 protein comes from TCRdb applying MiXCR to the 5' RACE reads. The sample lists roughly 1,500,000 distinct CDR3 sequences; under 35% were seen once. Germline CDR1 reads SGHTA; CDR2 reads FQGNSA. The CDR3 is made up of 17 amino acids. All donors were healthy, and all were Caucasian. Comment on this clonotype: The antigen remains undetermined.

What was sequenced was cord blood. This chain joins TRBV7-2 and TRBJ2-4, with a possible D match to TRBD1 (5 bases). With the DNA end fitting TRBJ2-7 better, the J assignment may be wrong. The receptor's source is a newborn girl in good health. In DNA form, the CDR3 reads TGTGCCAGCAGCTTAGTCCCGACAGTTCATGGCCCCTACGAGCAGTACTTC. It specifies CASSLVPTVHGPYEQYF.